What follows are 9 T cell receptor beta chains derived from one specimen sequenced in a study of blood T cell repertoires in COVID-19. TCRdb keeps only in-frame clones here, not all; method: immunoSEQ multiplex PCR. The table records roughly 300,000 clones, under 90% of them present only once. Input material: peripheral blood. All receptors derive from a woman in her thirties with COVID-19, enrolled during active disease.

The chain joins TRBV18 to TRBJ2-3, with D possibly TRBD1 on 6 matching bases. The germline gives CDR1 KGHSH, CDR2 LQKENI. CDR3 length equals 17 residues. Trimming pared 0 bases from V and 0 bases from J, leaving 13 bases between. CDR3 DNA sequence: TGTGCCAGCTCACCACCGGGAAGGGGGTCTAGCACAGATACGCAGTATTTT. Its translation: CASSPPGRGSSTDTQYF.

The chain combines TRBV4-1 with TRBJ2-1; 10 nucleotides agree with TRBD2. Germline loops: CDR1 MGHRA, CDR2 YSYEKL. V dropped 2 bases and J dropped 9; count of bases not matched to a gene: 10. CDR3 length equals 16 residues. The CDR3 DNA follows: TGCGCCAGCAGCCAACGAGCGGGGGGGCAAGTCATTGAGCAGTTCTTC. Amino acids: CASSQRAGGQVIEQFF.

This clone has just one count. The chain carries TRBV4-2 and TRBJ1-4; D may be TRBD1 (6 bases). The CDR3 has 16 amino acids. The V gene's germline CDR1 is LGHNA and CDR2 YNFKEQ. V dropped 4 bases and J dropped 4 bases, with 16 bases sitting between them. The CDR3 loop reads CASSPNPTGVNEKLFF. The CDR3 coding sequence is TGTGCCAGCAGCCCCAACCCGACAGGAGTTAATGAAAAACTGTTTTTT.

The genes are TRBV9 and TRBJ2-7; 9 bases map to TRBD1. This CDR3 contains 14 residues. Germline V gene data show CDR1 as SGDLS and CDR2 as YYNGEE. V was pared by 0 bases and J by 8 bases, with 6 bases of the junction left unmatched. The CDR3 here is CASSVGDGTGQQYV. For the CDR3, the DNA is TGTGCCAGCAGCGTAGGAGACGGGACAGGGCAGCAGTACGTC.

V is TRBV30 and J is TRBJ1-2; TRBD1 aligns across 9 bases. This CDR3 has 14 residues. Trimming took 2 bases from V and 3 from J; bases not matched to a gene: 4. CDR1 is GTSNPN, CDR2 SVGIG, per germline (reference sequence). For the CDR3, the DNA is TGTGCCTGGAGTACCGGGACAGGGCACTATGGCTACACCTTC. Translating it yields CAWSTGTGHYGYTF.

The table lists this clone with a few counts. The rearrangement joins TRBV7-2 to TRBJ1-2; possible D gene TRBD1, 5 bases. V lost 1 base to trimming and J lost 9 bases, with 18 bases between them. Per germline, CDR1 SGHTA and CDR2 FQGNSA. The CDR3 runs 15 residues. The CDR3: CASSLEAGGRGSYTF. CDR3 DNA: TGTGCCAGCAGCTTAGAGGCGGGGGGAAGAGGAAGCTACACCTTC.

The chain is built from TRBV7-2 and TRBJ2-1, with a weak D call TRBD2 (6 bases). CDR1 is SGHTA, CDR2 FQGNSA, per germline. This CDR3 spans 13 amino acids. The V gene lost 11 bases and the J gene lost 9 bases, with 20 bases spanning the gap. CDR3 sequence reads: CAVSGQGGGEQFF. The CDR3 nucleotides read TGTGCCGTTTCCGGGCAGGGAGGTGGTGAGCAGTTCTTC.

The V and J genes are TRBV5-1 and TRBJ2-3; 14 bases agree with TRBD2. J gave up 4 bases and V 2 bases, and 9 bases lay outside the gene matches. CDR3 size: 18 residues. In germline, CDR1 is SGHRS, CDR2 YFSETQ. The CDR3 region has the DNA TGCGCCAGCAGCTTAACGACTAGCGGGGGGGCCGGTCCAGATACGCAGTATTTT. Its protein product is CASSLTTSGGAGPDTQYF.

The gene calls are TRBV18 and TRBJ1-3, with 9 nucleotides matching TRBD1. CDR3 length equals 16 residues. Looked up from germline, CDR1 is KGHSH and CDR2 is LQKENI. V was clipped by 3 bases and J by 0 bases; unmatched bases: 3. The CDR3 DNA is TGTGCCAGCTCACCGGACAGGGGTATCTCTGGAAACACCATATATTTT. Residues: CASSPDRGISGNTIYF.